This section outlines one TCR beta chain sequence together with its context. What it binds is not known. The sample originates from a study of memory CD4+ T cells and cytomegalovirus serostatus. At the level of the study: Of the healthy Belgian adults, several were CMV seropositive and 20 to 30 seronegative. Regarding the study as a whole: About two fifths of the roughly 150 known CMV-associated TCRbeta sequences appeared in CD4+ memory.

The sort gate was single viable CD3+CD4+CD8-CD45RO+ cells for memory CD4+ T cells. Serum IgG to CMV pp150, pp28, p38 and p52 defined serostatus. CDR3 length: 14 residues. Germline V gives CDR1 MNHNS, CDR2 SASEGT. Trimming shortened V by 10 bases and J by 3 bases, and 19 bases separated the two germline ends. TCRdb's table, derived via immunoSEQ multiplex PCR, lists solely in-frame clones and lacks some. This sample has 40,000 to 50,000 clones, with approximately 74% found just once. V usage is TRBV6-1 and J usage is TRBJ2-7; D perhaps matches TRBD2 (6 bases). The TCR comes from an adult in good health and CMV-seropositive. Sequences were obtained from memory CD4+ T cells from blood. CDR3 region: CAIRSGDFHYEQYF. CDR3 nucleotides: TGTGCCATCCGCTCCGGGGACTTCCACTACGAGCAGTACTTC.